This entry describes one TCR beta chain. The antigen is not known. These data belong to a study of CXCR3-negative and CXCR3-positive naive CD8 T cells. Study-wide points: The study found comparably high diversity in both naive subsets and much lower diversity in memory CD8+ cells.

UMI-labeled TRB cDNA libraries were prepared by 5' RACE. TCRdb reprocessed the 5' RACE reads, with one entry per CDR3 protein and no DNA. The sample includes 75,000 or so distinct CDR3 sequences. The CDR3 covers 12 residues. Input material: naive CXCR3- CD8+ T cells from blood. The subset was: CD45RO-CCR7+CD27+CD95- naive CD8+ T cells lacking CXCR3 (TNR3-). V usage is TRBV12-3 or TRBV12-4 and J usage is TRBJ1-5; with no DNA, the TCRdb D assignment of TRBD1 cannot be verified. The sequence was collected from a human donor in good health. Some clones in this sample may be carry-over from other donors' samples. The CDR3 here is CASSLPDQPQHF.